Presented here are 29 T cell receptor beta chains from one specimen sequenced in a study of cytomegalovirus exposure and HLA in healthy donors. PCR primers comprised 60 Vbeta and 13 Jbeta primers. Sequencing was performed with immunoSEQ multiplex PCR; in TCRdb, only in-frame clones are kept and a portion is missing. The table lists 180,000 or so clones, more than 60% of them singletons. Sequencing was carried out using PBMCs. The receptors were sampled from a female donor in good health and CMV-seronegative.

The chain couples TRBV4-1 to TRBJ1-1; TRBD1 is a possible D gene (6 bases). The CDR3 length is 15 residues. CDR1 is MGHRA and CDR2 is YSYEKL in the germline V gene. V dropped 4 bases and J dropped 4 bases, with 16 bases sitting between them. The CDR3 DNA reads TGCGCCAGCAGCCGGCCAGGGGAAGGGGGCACTGAAGCTTTCTTT. This encodes CASSRPGEGGTEAFF.

J is TRBJ1-1 and V is TRBV27; 7 bases fit TRBD1. Germline CDR1 and CDR2: MNHEY and SMNVEV (reference sequence). There are 12 residues in the CDR3. With V trimmed by 6 bases and J by 4 bases, 2 bases remained unmatched. The CDR3 nucleotides read TGTGCCAGCAGGTCAGGGGGCACTGAAGCTTTCTTT. The encoded protein is CASRSGGTEAFF.

This chain links TRBV10-3 with TRBJ2-7; maybe TRBD1 (5 bases). Trimming pared 2 bases from V and 0 bases from J, leaving 5 bases between. The germline CDR1 and CDR2 sequences are ENHRY and SYGVKD. This CDR3 spans 13 amino acids. This CDR3 reads CAISEQGSYEQYF. The CDR3 DNA is TGTGCCATCAGTGAGCAGGGCTCCTACGAGCAGTACTTC.

This clone was seen once. The chain recombines TRBV11-2 with TRBJ2-7; D gene ambiguous. The CDR3 has 13 amino acids. Trimming shortened V by 5 bases and J by 4 bases, and 12 bases separated the two germline ends. Germline values: CDR1 SGHAT, CDR2 FQNNGV. In nucleotides, the CDR3 is TGTGCCAGCAGCCGAAGAGGCGCGTACGAGCAGTACTTC. It yields the protein CASSRRGAYEQYF. The variable domain in full, with the rest retrieved from reference TRBV11-2 and TRBJ2-7, is EAGVAQSPRYKIIEKRQSVAFWCNPISGHATLYWYQQILGQGPKLLIQFQNNGVVDDSQLPKDRFSAERLKGVDSTLKIQPAKLEDSAVYLCASSRRGAYEQYFGPGTRLTVT.

This chain connects TRBV30 to TRBJ2-2, with 9 nucleotides matching TRBD1. This CDR3 has 16 residues. J was trimmed by 7 bases and V by 1 base; bases with no gene match: 10. CDR1 is GTSNPN and CDR2 is SVGIG in the germline V gene (reference sequence). This CDR3 is CAWSDYRGQSGGELFF. The CDR3 region has the DNA TGTGCCTGGAGTGACTACAGGGGGCAAAGTGGCGGGGAGCTGTTTTTT.

The V gene is TRBV7-3, the J gene TRBJ1-2, with TRBD1 identical over 10 bases. The CDR3 consists of 14 residues. Germline V gene sequence: CDR1 SGHTA, CDR2 FQGTGA. V shed 2 bases, J shed 5 bases, and the junction held 2 bases outside the gene matches. The CDR3 DNA reads as TGTGCCAGCAGCTTAGGGACAGGGGATTATGGCTACACCTTC. This encodes CASSLGTGDYGYTF.

This sequence joins TRBV28 and TRBJ2-7, with D tentatively TRBD2 (6 bases). Germline CDR1 and CDR2: MDHEN and SYDVKM. CDR3 length equals 14 residues. Trimming took 5 bases from V and 2 from J, leaving 13 bases between them. CDR3 sequence: CASSGTRSAYEQYF. In DNA form, the CDR3 reads TGTGCCAGCAGTGGGACTCGCAGTGCCTACGAGCAGTACTTC.

V and J are TRBV19 and TRBJ2-7; possible D gene TRBD1, 5 bases. The germline CDR1 and CDR2 sequences are LNHDA and SQIVND (reference sequence). This CDR3 is 16 amino acids long. V was shortened by 5 bases and J by 1 base, with 18 bases between the two germline ends. The CDR3 coding sequence is TGTGCCAGTAGTGCCCACGACAAGGGGCGATCCTACGAGCAGTACTTC. It is translated as CASSAHDKGRSYEQYF.

The J gene is TRBJ1-3, the V gene TRBV5-4; no clear D gene. Deletions cut 4 bases from V and 1 base from J, with 12 bases between. This CDR3 spans 15 amino acids. Germline CDR1 SGHNT, CDR2 YYREEE (reference sequence). The CDR3 protein is CASSSRTGSGNTIYF. In DNA, the CDR3 is TGTGCCAGCAGCAGCCGGACGGGGTCTGGAAACACCATATATTTT.

This clone occurred once. The chain links TRBV6-5 to TRBJ1-6; unclear D gene. Trimming took off 0 bases at V and 3 bases at J, with 6 bases between the two ends. Germline lookup yields CDR1 MNHEY and CDR2 SVGAGI. The CDR3 is 15 amino acids. The CDR3 sequence is CASSYSSLYNSPLHF. The CDR3 coding sequence is TGTGCCAGCAGTTACTCGTCACTCTATAATTCACCCCTCCACTTT.

The rearrangement joins TRBV7-3 to TRBJ2-2; 9 nucleotides line up with TRBD2. CDR1 and CDR2 (germline): SGHTA, FQGTGA. CDR3 length: 15 amino acids. J gave up 8 bases and V 4 bases, and 8 bases lay outside the gene matches. In DNA, the CDR3 is TGTGCCAGCAGCTCAGCGGGGGGCCTATCGGGGGAGCTGTTTTTT. This sequence encodes CASSSAGGLSGELFF.

The chain has TRBV27 and TRBJ2-7; 9 positions agree with TRBD1. The CDR3 has 13 residues. In germline, CDR1 is MNHEY, CDR2 SMNVEV (reference sequence). V shed 5 bases, J shed 6 bases, and the junction held 5 bases outside the gene matches. The CDR3 loop is CASSGQGIGEQYF. In DNA, the CDR3 is TGTGCCAGCAGTGGACAGGGGATCGGCGAGCAGTACTTC.

The chain recombines TRBV27 with TRBJ2-2, with 11 bases matching TRBD2. This CDR3 spans 16 amino acids. CDR1 is MNHEY and CDR2 is SMNVEV in the germline V gene (reference sequence). The V segment lost 5 bases and the J segment 3 bases; nucleotides outside the gene matches: 5. CDR3 coding DNA: TGTGCCAGCAGTCTACTAGCGGGGGTTGACACCGGGGAGCTGTTTTTT. Translating it yields CASSLLAGVDTGELFF.

The chain is built from TRBV5-1 and TRBJ1-4; 8 bases agree with TRBD1. CDR3 length: 15 residues. Germline CDR1 reads SGHRS; CDR2 reads YFSETQ. With 0 bases clipped from V and 8 bases from J, the junction kept 6 bases outside the gene matches. Here the CDR3 reads CASSLAGQGWEKLFF. The CDR3 coding sequence is TGCGCCAGCAGCTTGGCCGGACAGGGCTGGGAAAAACTGTTTTTT.

V is TRBV7-3 and J is TRBJ1-2, with D possibly matching TRBD1 (6 bases). The V gene lost 1 base and the J gene lost 3 bases, with 9 bases spanning the gap. The length of the CDR3 is 14 residues. Germline V lookup: CDR1 SGHTA, CDR2 FQGTGA. The CDR3 loop reads CASSLNRADYGYTF. The CDR3 DNA reads TGTGCCAGCAGCTTAAACAGGGCGGACTATGGCTACACCTTC.

The chain links TRBV29-1 to TRBJ2-3; D perhaps matches TRBD2 (6 bases). This CDR3 comprises 12 residues. Trimming pared 6 bases from V and 6 bases from J, leaving 13 bases between. CDR1 and CDR2 from the germline V gene are SQVTM and ANQGSEA. For the CDR3, the DNA is TGCAGCGTGGTCCGGAGGGCCGATACGCAGTATTTT. It codes for CSVVRRADTQYF.

The chain joins TRBV5-1 to TRBJ2-7; 11 bases agree with TRBD1. Germline lookup yields CDR1 SGHRS and CDR2 YFSETQ. The trim removed 4 bases at V and 3 bases at J, leaving 3 bases unmatched. This CDR3 spans 14 amino acids. The CDR3 loop is CASSPGTGGYEQYF. The CDR3 DNA is TGCGCCAGCAGCCCCGGGACAGGGGGCTACGAGCAGTACTTC.

The chain uses TRBV5-6 and TRBJ1-4; D is ambiguous. Trimming stripped 0 bases from V and 0 bases from J, with 12 bases between. Per germline, CDR1 SGHDT and CDR2 YYEEEE. The CDR3 runs 17 residues. The chain's CDR3 is CASSLDGGFATNEKLFF. CDR3 bases: TGTGCCAGCAGCTTGGATGGAGGATTTGCAACTAATGAAAAACTGTTTTTT.

There are a few counts of this clone. The chain employs TRBV28 and TRBJ1-3; D may be TRBD1 (6 bases). V lost 3 bases, J lost 2 bases, and 11 bases lay in between. The CDR3 is 15 amino acids. Germline values: CDR1 MDHEN, CDR2 SYDVKM. The CDR3 sequence is CASSFGGPAGNTIYF. The CDR3 DNA follows: TGTGCCAGCAGTTTCGGGGGGCCCGCTGGAAACACCATATATTTT.

This clone was counted a single time. V usage is TRBV19 and J usage is TRBJ1-4; unclear D gene. V lost 4 bases to trimming and J lost 8 bases, with 14 bases between them. The length of the CDR3 is 14 residues. Germline values: CDR1 LNHDA, CDR2 SQIVND (reference sequence). The CDR3 spells CASSTGIRAEKLFF. CDR3 DNA sequence: TGTGCCAGTAGTACGGGAATCCGCGCGGAAAAACTGTTTTTT.

The genes are TRBV9 and TRBJ2-1; 9 bases fit TRBD2. The germline gives CDR1 SGDLS, CDR2 YYNGEE. This CDR3 is built from 15 residues. The V segment lost 2 bases and the J segment 7 bases; nucleotides outside the gene matches: 7. The CDR3 DNA sequence: TGTGCCAGCAGCGTGCAGCGGGAGGACGGGAATGAGCAGTTCTTC. Protein sequence: CASSVQREDGNEQFF.

This chain joins TRBV19 and TRBJ1-6, with 7 bases identical to TRBD1. The CDR3 covers 15 residues. V lost 7 bases, J lost 10 bases, and 13 bases stayed unmatched. Looked up from germline, CDR1 is LNHDA and CDR2 is SQIVND (reference sequence). The CDR3: CASNSDRVRESPLHF. The CDR3 DNA reads TGTGCCAGTAATTCAGACAGGGTGCGTGAGTCACCCCTCCACTTT.

The chain uses TRBV29-1 and TRBJ2-4, with D unresolved. Looked up from germline, CDR1 is SQVTM and CDR2 is ANQGSEA. The ends were cut back, 4 bases at V and 1 base at J, with 5 bases in the middle. CDR3 length: 12 residues. CDR3 protein: CSVGRAKNIQYF. As DNA, the CDR3 is TGCAGCGTTGGCAGGGCCAAAAACATTCAGTACTTC.

This clone has just a few counts. This chain links TRBV5-1 with TRBJ1-4; 10 nucleotides agree with TRBD1. Germline-derived CDR1 and CDR2 are SGHRS and YFSETQ. The CDR3 loop spans 19 amino acids. J was trimmed by 8 bases and V by 4 bases; bases with no gene match: 20. This chain's CDR3 is CASSQPRANRDRGGEKLFF. CDR3 sequence (DNA): TGCGCCAGCAGCCAACCCCGGGCGAACCGGGACAGGGGTGGCGAAAAACTGTTTTTT.

This chain connects TRBV28 to TRBJ2-3; possibly TRBD1 for D (6 bases). The germline V and J ends were trimmed by 6 bases and 6 bases, with 22 bases remaining between them. The CDR3 runs 16 residues. Germline CDR1 reads MDHEN; CDR2 reads SYDVKM. In DNA form, the CDR3 reads TGTGCCAGCAGCTACTCGACAGGCCCAATGGGGGATACGCAGTATTTT. Amino acids: CASSYSTGPMGDTQYF.

The chain couples TRBV5-1 to TRBJ2-1; D not certain. The germline gives CDR1 SGHRS, CDR2 YFSETQ. Between the trimmed V and J ends, which lost 4 bases and 7 bases, there was a span of 15 bases. The CDR3 totals 14 residues. As DNA, the CDR3 is TGCGCCAGCAGCACCTATGATAGGCGGAATGAGCAGTTCTTC. It encodes CASSTYDRRNEQFF.

Only a few counts were recorded for this clone. The CDR3 is CASSQAVNEKLFF. CDR3 DNA: TGTGCCAGTAGTCAGGCAGTCAATGAAAAACTGTTTTTT. This rearrangement joins TRBV19 to TRBJ1-4; no clear D gene. Germline V gene lookup returns CDR1 LNHDA and CDR2 SQIVND (reference sequence). The CDR3 spans 13 residues. V was shortened by 5 bases and J by 5 bases, with 9 bases between the two germline ends.

As for this clone: One end of the junction is discordant with germline, which a read error may explain. The rearrangement uses TRBV29-1 and TRBJ2-1, with 7 bases fitting TRBD2. From germline, CDR1 is SQVTM and CDR2 ANQGSEA. CDR3 length equals 14 residues. CDR3 sequence: CSVEAGSSYNEQFF. CDR3 nucleotide sequence: TGCAGCGTGGAAGCGGGAAGCTCCTACAATGAGCAGTTCTTC.

The chain combines TRBV6-6 with TRBJ1-2, with D perhaps matching TRBD1 (5 bases). Germline V gene data show CDR1 as MNHNY and CDR2 as SVGAGI (reference sequence). The V gene lost 6 bases and the J gene lost 8 bases, with 22 bases spanning the gap. The CDR3 has 15 amino acids. This CDR3 reads CASSIQDWGVNGYTF. CDR3 bases: TGTGCCAGCAGCATACAGGATTGGGGCGTTAACGGCTACACCTTC.